Shown below are 17 T cell receptor beta chains from a single sample sequenced in a study of cytomegalovirus exposure and HLA in healthy donors. This PCR relied on a set of 60 Vbeta primers and 13 Jbeta primers. Clones were read by immunoSEQ multiplex PCR, and TCRdb kept only the in-frame ones, dropping some. The sample consists of some 110,000 clones, around 80% of them appearing once. The specimen was PBMCs. Receptors originate from a man aged 55 to 69 in good health and CMV-seronegative.

The gene calls are TRBV5-4 and TRBJ2-1, with 7 positions matching TRBD1. This CDR3 contains 15 residues. Trimming removed 5 bases from V and 0 bases from J; junction bases left unmatched: 5. The germline CDR1 and CDR2 sequences are SGHNT and YYREEE (reference sequence). The CDR3 protein is CASRPQGLSYNEQFF. CDR3 bases: TGTGCCAGCAGACCACAGGGGCTCTCCTACAATGAGCAGTTCTTC.

Only a few counts were recorded for this clone. The chain carries TRBV6-6 and TRBJ1-1; 7 bases map to TRBD1. Unmatched junction bases numbered 8, after V lost 3 bases and J lost 4 bases. CDR1 and CDR2 from the germline V gene are MNHNY and SVGAGI (reference sequence). The CDR3 contains 15 residues. CDR3 residues: CASSYKGAGGTEAFF. The DNA for the CDR3 is TGTGCCAGCAGTTATAAGGGGGCGGGTGGCACTGAAGCTTTCTTT.

The chain combines TRBV30 with TRBJ1-2; possible D gene TRBD1, 6 bases. Germline assignment: CDR1 GTSNPN and CDR2 SVGIG (reference sequence). The V gene lost 1 base and the J gene lost 7 bases, with 19 bases spanning the gap. The CDR3 length is 15 residues. CDR3 DNA: TGTGCCTGGAGTGCGTTGGGAGGGGGGAGGACTGGCTACACCTTC. This gives the protein CAWSALGGGRTGYTF.

This sequence joins TRBV29-1 and TRBJ2-7; 8 bases are a match to TRBD2. Trimming took 2 bases from V and 0 from J; bases not matched to a gene: 0. The CDR3 extends over 13 amino acids. Per the germline V gene, CDR1 is SQVTM and CDR2 is ANQGSEA. CDR3 region: CSVERGGSYEQYF. The CDR3 bases are TGCAGCGTTGAACGGGGGGGCTCCTACGAGCAGTACTTC.

J is TRBJ1-1 and V is TRBV7-6; TRBD1 matches at 10 bases. The V segment lost 5 bases and the J segment 10 bases; nucleotides outside the gene matches: 10. This CDR3 comprises 14 residues. Germline loops: CDR1 SGHVS, CDR2 FNYEAQ. The CDR3 spells CASSQDRGYPPAFF. Written as DNA, the CDR3 is TGTGCCAGCAGCCAGGACAGGGGGTACCCTCCAGCTTTCTTT. Full variable domain (missing parts from reference TRBV7-6 and TRBJ1-1): GAGVSQSPRYKVTKRGQDVALRCDPISGHVSLYWYRQALGQGPEFLTYFNYEAQQDKSGLPNDRFSAERPEGSISTLTIQRTEQRDSAMYRCASSQDRGYPPAFFGQGTRLTVV.

This rearrangement joins TRBV7-2 to TRBJ1-1; D possibly corresponds to TRBD1 (6 bases). Germline V gives CDR1 SGHTA, CDR2 FQGNSA. The CDR3 runs to 14 residues. V was trimmed by 5 bases and J by 5 bases, leaving 15 bases between them. CDR3 DNA sequence: TGTGCCAGCAGCCCTGGGGGGGCTTTGACTGAAGCTTTCTTT. It specifies CASSPGGALTEAFF.

The gene calls are TRBV29-1 and TRBJ2-2; a weak D match, TRBD1 (5 bases). This CDR3 contains 12 residues. Germline V gene lookup returns CDR1 SQVTM and CDR2 ANQGSEA. CDR3 sequence: CTLRGNTGELFF. CDR3 DNA sequence: TGCACCCTAAGGGGGAACACCGGGGAGCTGTTTTTT.

This chain links TRBV14 with TRBJ2-5; D is undetermined. This CDR3 has 15 residues. Trimming removed 2 bases from V and 5 bases from J, with 15 bases in between. Germline V gene sequence: CDR1 SGHDN, CDR2 FVKESK. The CDR3 nucleotides read TGTGCCAGCAGCCAATGGGCAGGTTATGGGGAGACCCAGTACTTC. It encodes CASSQWAGYGETQYF.

The CDR3 DNA reads TGTGCCAGTAGTACTAATTGGGACATCGTACAACCCCAGCATTTT. It is translated as CASSTNWDIVQPQHF. This rearrangement joins TRBV19 to TRBJ1-5; D might be TRBD1 (6 bases). The V gene's germline CDR1 is LNHDA and CDR2 SQIVND (reference sequence). The V end lost 4 bases, the J end lost 10 bases, and 20 bases lay between the germline ends. The CDR3 has 15 amino acids.

V is TRBV4-3 and J is TRBJ2-1; 11 bases are shared with TRBD1. The V gene end was trimmed by 3 bases and the J gene end by 5 bases; junction bases not matched to a gene: 3. CDR3 length equals 15 residues. The germline CDR1 and CDR2 sequences are LGHNA and YSLEER. The CDR3 loop is CASSHGQGADNEQFF. In DNA, the CDR3 is TGCGCCAGCAGCCACGGACAGGGGGCGGACAATGAGCAGTTCTTC.

J is TRBJ2-7 and V is TRBV7-8, with a weak D call TRBD2 (6 bases). Per germline, CDR1 SGHVS and CDR2 FQNEAQ. The CDR3 covers 14 residues. The V end was cut by 3 bases, the J end by 7 bases, with 16 bases between. CDR3 DNA sequence: TGTGCCAGCAGCTTGGGGGGAACCCAGATGGAGCAGTACGTC. This gives the protein CASSLGGTQMEQYV.

The chain is built from TRBV27 and TRBJ2-1; TRBD2 is a possible D gene (6 bases). CDR3 length: 15 residues. The germline V gene has CDR1 MNHEY and CDR2 SMNVEV (reference sequence). The germline V and J ends were trimmed by 3 bases and 10 bases, with 19 bases remaining between them. CDR3 loop: CASSFAGRGVREQFF. CDR3 DNA sequence: TGTGCCAGCAGTTTCGCCGGTCGCGGGGTCAGGGAGCAGTTCTTC.

This clone came up a few times. The chain links TRBV7-2 to TRBJ1-1; a possible D gene is TRBD1 (5 bases). Germline loops: CDR1 SGHTA, CDR2 FQGNSA. V lost 5 bases, J lost 3 bases, and 16 bases lay in between. The CDR3 is made up of 15 amino acids. The CDR3 spells CASSARRRTYTEAFF. The CDR3 DNA follows: TGTGCCAGCAGCGCCCGACGCAGGACATACACTGAAGCTTTCTTT.

This rearrangement joins TRBV29-1 to TRBJ1-2; perhaps TRBD1 as D (6 bases). This CDR3 is built from 13 residues. Trimming cost V 3 bases and J 4 bases, with 12 bases left between them. Germline CDR1 and CDR2: SQVTM and ANQGSEA. CDR3 region: CSVESRGSYGYTF. CDR3 sequence (DNA): TGCAGCGTTGAGTCTAGGGGGTCCTATGGCTACACCTTC.

The J gene is TRBJ1-5, the V gene TRBV15; D not resolved. V lost 0 bases and J lost 7, with 10 bases in between. The CDR3 contains 14 residues. Germline values: CDR1 LNHNV, CDR2 YYDKDF (reference sequence). CDR3 amino acids: CATSRDRLEQPQHF. The CDR3 DNA reads TGTGCCACCAGCAGAGACCGGTTGGAGCAGCCCCAGCATTTT. The full variable domain, rest sourced from reference TRBV15 and TRBJ1-5, is DAMVIQNPRYQVTQFGKPVTLSCSQTLNHNVMYWYQQKSSQAPKLLFHYYDKDFNNEADTPDNFQSRRPNTSFCFLDIRSPGLGDTAMYLCATSRDRLEQPQHFGDGTRLSIL.

The chain has TRBV9 and TRBJ2-5, with TRBD1 matching over 8 bases. The CDR3 extends over 15 amino acids. The V gene end was trimmed by 0 bases and the J gene end by 6 bases; junction bases not matched to a gene: 7. Germline V gene sequence: CDR1 SGDLS, CDR2 YYNGEE. In DNA, the CDR3 is TGTGCCAGCAGCGTAGGGGCAGGGGGCAGGAAGACCCAGTACTTC. Amino acid sequence: CASSVGAGGRKTQYF.

The rearrangement joins TRBV9 to TRBJ2-7, with 8 nucleotides matching TRBD2. CDR1 is SGDLS and CDR2 is YYNGEE in the germline V gene. The V gene end was trimmed by 4 bases and the J gene end by 2 bases; junction bases not matched to a gene: 8. The CDR3 is 15 residues long. The CDR3 region has the DNA TGTGCCAGCAGCCCCTGGTTTAGCGGGGCCTACGAGCAGTACGTC. Protein product: CASSPWFSGAYEQYV.